This TCR beta chain was identified in a study of control samples from healthy donors and cancer patients. The CDR3 spans 18 residues. The germline CDR1 and CDR2 sequences are SEHNR and FQNEAQ (reference sequence). V was trimmed by 0 bases and J by 0 bases, leaving 17 bases between them. Method: immunoSEQ multiplex PCR; TCRdb's copy keeps in-frame clones and lacks some. The table shows 60,000 to 75,000 clones, with approximately 87% occurring only once. The receptor was isolated from a woman between 45 and 65 years old with head and neck cancer. The sequencing input was PBMCs. The V gene is TRBV7-9, the J gene TRBJ1-1; TRBD1 is a possible D gene (5 bases). CDR3 protein: CASSLARGGQNLNTEAFF. The CDR3 nucleotides read TGTGCCAGCAGCTTAGCGCGGGGGGGTCAAAACTTGAACACTGAAGCTTTCTTT.